These 3 T cell receptor beta chains originate from one sample sequenced in a study of blood T cell repertoires in COVID-19. The data were produced by immunoSEQ multiplex PCR, yet TCRdb's version contains in-frame clones alone and is incomplete. In the table there are about 130,000 clones, 86% of which are singletons. The material sequenced was PBMCs or T cells enriched from blood (not recorded which). The receptors were gathered from a woman aged 45 to 65 who had recovered from COVID-19.

V usage is TRBV9 and J usage is TRBJ1-1, with D uncertain. The V gene's germline CDR1 is SGDLS and CDR2 YYNGEE. The CDR3 covers 13 residues. The V end lost 4 bases, the J end lost 0 bases, and 7 bases lay between the germline ends. In DNA, the CDR3 is TGTGCCAGCAGCCCCCGTATGAACACTGAAGCTTTCTTT. Encoded protein: CASSPRMNTEAFF. The entire variable domain, with the rest obtained from reference TRBV9 and TRBJ1-1, is as follows: DSGVTQTPKHLITATGQRVTLRCSPRSGDLSVYWYQQSLDQGLQFLIQYYNGEERAKGNILERFSAQQFPDLHSELNLSSLELGDSALYFCASSPRMNTEAFFGQGTRLTVV.

The J gene is TRBJ2-3, the V gene TRBV5-1; D perhaps matches TRBD1 (6 bases). Germline V gene sequence: CDR1 SGHRS, CDR2 YFSETQ. The V and J ends lost 4 bases and 2 bases respectively, with 17 bases between them. The CDR3 has 16 amino acids. The CDR3 is CASSEVGAGVTDTQYF. The CDR3 DNA reads as TGCGCCAGCAGCGAGGTTGGGGCAGGGGTCACAGATACGCAGTATTTT.

The chain recombines TRBV1 with TRBJ2-5; the DNA was not used to check the table's D call, TRBD2. TRBV1 is an annotated pseudogene. The CDR3 is made up of 11 amino acids. DNA of the CDR3: TGCACCAGCAGCTCGATTACTGACCAGTACTTC. This encodes CTSSSITDQYF.